One and the same sample provided the 29 T cell receptor beta chains below, sequenced in a study of response to subunit inactivated influenza vaccine. TCRdb re-called the RT-PCR reads through MiXCR, storing one row per CDR3 protein. The sample carries 610,000 or so distinct CDR3 sequences, about 14% recorded once. Sample: PBMCs from blood, taken 12 days after vaccination. The receptors stem from a man aged 50 to 60 who received an inactivated influenza vaccine.

The genes are TRBV12-3 or TRBV12-4 and TRBJ2-2; D gene uncertain. The ends were cut back, 5 bases at V and 6 bases at J, with 13 bases in the middle. This CDR3 region has 14 residues. The CDR3 is CASSLRMKSGELFF. The CDR3 DNA follows: TGTGCCAGCAGTCTACGGATGAAATCCGGGGAGCTGTTTTTT.

Details on this clonotype: The junction and the germline gene differ at one end; a read error may be behind it. The chain joins TRBV18 to TRBJ2-3, with D perhaps matching TRBD2 (6 bases). Germline values: CDR1 KGHSH, CDR2 LQKENI. The CDR3 contains 16 residues. CDR3: CTSSRRPGVSTDTQYF. The CDR3 bases are TGTACCAGCTCACGCCGGCCGGGGGTTAGCACAGATACGCAGTATTTT.

The J gene is TRBJ2-3, the V gene TRBV5-1, with 8 bases identical to TRBD2. Germline trimming cut 3 bases from V and 3 bases from J; bases unmatched to any gene: 12. There are 17 residues in the CDR3. Germline CDR1 and CDR2: SGHRS and YFSETQ. The CDR3 coding sequence is TGCGCCAGCAGCTCCACCTCAGCGGGGGTTGGAACAGATACGCAGTATTTT. It codes for CASSSTSAGVGTDTQYF.

The V call is TRBV4-3, the J call TRBJ2-1; 8 positions agree with TRBD1. The CDR3 sequence is 13 residues long. CDR1 and CDR2 (germline): LGHNA, YSLEER. V trimming: 3 bases; J trimming: 15 bases; junction bases outside the gene matches: 10. The CDR3 coding sequence is TGCGCCAGCAGCCATCTGGACAGGGATCTCCTGTTCTTC. Its protein product is CASSHLDRDLLFF.

This clonotype was counted only a few times. The CDR3 region has the DNA TGCAGTGCCGATCAAAATTGGGGGGCGAGGGATCAGCCCCAGCATTTT. Translating gives CSADQNWGARDQPQHF. V and J are TRBV20-1 and TRBJ1-5; D perhaps matches TRBD1 (6 bases). Trimming stripped 6 bases from V and 5 bases from J, with 23 bases between. This CDR3 is 16 amino acids long. Germline CDR1 DFQATT, CDR2 SNEGSKA (reference sequence).

This clonotype was seen many times. The rearrangement uses TRBV12-3 or TRBV12-4 and TRBJ2-7; TRBD2 matches 7 bases. V was clipped by 6 bases and J by 3 bases; unmatched bases: 8. There are 14 residues in the CDR3. Here the CDR3 DNA reads TGTGCCAGCAGCCCGGAGAGGGACTACTACGAGCAGTACTTC. Translated, it gives CASSPERDYYEQYF.

V usage is TRBV5-6 and J usage is TRBJ2-3, with D maybe TRBD1 (5 bases). Trimming pared 6 bases from V and 8 bases from J, leaving 16 bases between. The germline V gene has CDR1 SGHDT and CDR2 YYEEEE. The CDR3 is made up of 13 amino acids. CDR3 DNA: TGTGCCAGCACCCGGCCAGGGATTGGTACGCAGTATTTT. It encodes CASTRPGIGTQYF. The full variable domain, rest sourced from reference TRBV5-6 and TRBJ2-3, is DAGVTQSPTHLIKTRGQQVTLRCSPKSGHDTVSWYQQALGQGPQFIFQYYEEEERQRGNFPDRFSGHQFPNYSSELNVNALLLGDSALYLCASTRPGIGTQYFGPGTRLTVL.

In its sample, this clonotype was seen a few times. The rearrangement joins TRBV20-1 to TRBJ2-1; weak D call: TRBD2 (6 bases). The CDR3 is 16 residues long. Trimming left V 1 base short and J 2 bases short, with 15 bases between. The germline gives CDR1 DFQATT, CDR2 SNEGSKA (reference sequence). CDR3 DNA: TGCAGTGCTAGAGGGAACGGGAGAGGGACCTACAATGAGCAGTTCTTC. It translates to CSARGNGRGTYNEQFF.

A few counts support this clonotype. The chain uses TRBV20-1 and TRBJ2-1; 7 positions agree with TRBD2. This CDR3 region has 16 residues. V trimming: 0 bases; J trimming: 3 bases; junction bases outside the gene matches: 8. CDR1 DFQATT and CDR2 SNEGSKA come from the germline V gene (reference sequence). The CDR3 DNA reads as TGCAGTGCTAGAGATCCGGCTAGCGGACGCTACAATGAGCAGTTCTTC. Residues: CSARDPASGRYNEQFF.

A few counts support this clonotype. V is TRBV7-9 and J is TRBJ1-3, with D unclear. Trimming stripped 7 bases from V and 0 bases from J, with 7 bases between. The CDR3 runs to 13 residues. Germline CDR1 reads SEHNR; CDR2 reads FQNEAQ (reference sequence). DNA of the CDR3: TGTGCCAGCACGCAGTACTCTGGAAACACCATATATTTT. Residues: CASTQYSGNTIYF.

In its sample, this clonotype was seen a few times. The V call is TRBV14, the J call TRBJ1-4, with no clear D. Germline values: CDR1 SGHDN, CDR2 FVKESK. CDR3 size: 16 residues. V shed 4 bases and J shed 7 bases, with 19 bases lying between them. CDR3 region: CASSRNTIGGAEKLFF. The DNA for the CDR3 is TGTGCCAGCAGCCGGAACACGATTGGAGGCGCTGAAAAACTGTTTTTT.

This clonotype has only a few counts. The CDR3 reads CASRVTSTSGSRYEQYF. As DNA, the CDR3 is TGTGCCAGCAGGGTAACTTCGACTAGCGGGAGTCGCTACGAGCAGTACTTC. The V gene is TRBV28, the J gene TRBJ2-7; 12 bases align to TRBD2. The junction had 12 bases not matched to a gene; V was cut back by 6 bases and J by 3 bases. The CDR3 extends over 17 amino acids. Germline V gives CDR1 MDHEN, CDR2 SYDVKM.

This clonotype came up many times. The V and J genes are TRBV7-9 and TRBJ2-3; 9 nucleotides match TRBD2. Germline CDR1 and CDR2: SEHNR and FQNEAQ (reference sequence). This CDR3 region has 14 residues. Germline trimming cut 3 bases from V and 4 bases from J; bases unmatched to any gene: 2. The CDR3 DNA follows: TGTGCCAGCAGCTTTGGCGGGGGGGCAGATACGCAGTATTTT. It encodes CASSFGGGADTQYF.

This clonotype was counted between two and nine times. This CDR3 reads CASSLTGGLAGDTQYF. The CDR3 coding sequence is TGTGCCAGCAGCTTAACCGGAGGGTTAGCGGGGGATACGCAGTATTTT. V and J are TRBV11-2 and TRBJ2-3; 8 bases align to TRBD2. V lost 2 bases to trimming and J lost 6 bases; unmatched junction nucleotides: 10. CDR3 length equals 16 residues. Germline V gene data show CDR1 as SGHAT and CDR2 as FQNNGV. The full variable domain, with the rest looked up from reference TRBV11-2 and TRBJ2-3, is EAGVAQSPRYKIIEKRQSVAFWCNPISGHATLYWYQQILGQGPKLLIQFQNNGVVDDSQLPKDRFSAERLKGVDSTLKIQPAKLEDSAVYLCASSLTGGLAGDTQYFGPGTRLTVL.

The genes are TRBV28 and TRBJ2-7, with D perhaps matching TRBD1 (6 bases). This CDR3 comprises 15 residues. The V gene lost 1 base and the J gene lost 4 bases, with 14 bases spanning the gap. Germline assignment: CDR1 MDHEN and CDR2 SYDVKM. CDR3 DNA sequence: TGTGCCAGCAGTTTATTGGCAGGGGTTTTTTACGAGCAGTACTTC. It encodes CASSLLAGVFYEQYF.

This clonotype was observed a few times. The chain couples TRBV20-1 to TRBJ2-1; D perhaps matches TRBD1 (5 bases). The CDR3 sequence is 13 residues long. Trimming pared 3 bases from V and 1 base from J, leaving 7 bases between. The germline V gene encodes CDR1 DFQATT and CDR2 SNEGSKA (reference sequence). The CDR3 reads CSARAGSYNEQFF. The CDR3 DNA reads as TGCAGTGCTAGGGCAGGGTCCTACAATGAGCAGTTCTTC.

The gene calls are TRBV11-2 and TRBJ1-4; D perhaps matches TRBD1 (5 bases). V lost 6 bases and J lost 8, with 19 bases in between. The CDR3 is 15 amino acids. From germline, CDR1 is SGHAT and CDR2 FQNNGV. The CDR3 here is CASSPLKGRGEKLFF. CDR3 coding DNA: TGTGCCAGCAGTCCGCTGAAGGGTCGGGGCGAAAAACTGTTTTTT.

V and J are TRBV7-2 and TRBJ2-1, with 8 bases that match TRBD2. The CDR3 is 14 amino acids. The J segment lost 8 bases and the V segment lost 5 bases, leaving 8 bases of the junction unmatched. From germline, CDR1 is SGHTA and CDR2 FQGNSA. This chain's CDR3 is CASSRAGGMDEQFF. CDR3 nucleotide sequence: TGTGCCAGCAGCCGGGCGGGGGGCATGGATGAGCAGTTCTTC.

This sequence joins TRBV7-9 and TRBJ2-1, with 8 bases matching TRBD2. In germline, CDR1 is SEHNR, CDR2 FQNEAQ (reference sequence). With 0 bases clipped from V and 1 base from J, the junction kept 5 bases outside the gene matches. The CDR3 has 17 residues. The CDR3, as DNA: TGTGCCAGCAGCTTAGCGCCAGCGGGAGTATCCTACAATGAGCAGTTCTTC. As protein: CASSLAPAGVSYNEQFF.

This clonotype showed up just a few times. J is TRBJ2-4 and V is TRBV7-2; D is undetermined. The CDR3 extends over 16 amino acids. CDR1 is SGHTA, CDR2 FQGNSA, per germline. Trimming removed 1 base from V and 0 bases from J, with 10 bases in between. In nucleotides, the CDR3 is TGTGCCAGCAGCTTAGGGAGAGTAATAGCCAAAAACATTCAGTACTTC. Translated, it gives CASSLGRVIAKNIQYF.

This clonotype was seen only a few times. This sequence joins TRBV18 and TRBJ2-3, with D unresolved. Germline CDR1 is KGHSH and CDR2 is LQKENI. The CDR3 is made up of 14 amino acids. Trimming took 0 bases from V and 6 from J, leaving 10 bases between them. As DNA, the CDR3 is TGTGCCAGCTCACCACCATGGTCGGCGGATACGCAGTATTTT. The encoded protein is CASSPPWSADTQYF.

This clonotype occurred a few times. This chain connects TRBV7-9 to TRBJ2-5; TRBD1 might be the D (6 bases). The germline V and J ends were trimmed by 0 bases and 1 base, with 12 bases remaining between them. Germline V CDR1 and CDR2: SEHNR, FQNEAQ (reference sequence). CDR3 length: 16 residues. In DNA form, the CDR3 reads TGTGCCAGCAGCTTAGCCGCAGGGGTTCGCCAAGAGACCCAGTACTTC. Translating gives CASSLAAGVRQETQYF.

In its sample, this clonotype was seen many times. The rearrangement links TRBV5-1 to TRBJ2-7; no firm D call. The V end was cut by 0 bases, the J end by 2 bases, with 18 bases between. CDR3 size: 17 residues. Per the germline V gene, CDR1 is SGHRS and CDR2 is YFSETQ. CDR3 sequence: CASSLAGVRIAAYEQYF. The CDR3 coding sequence is TGCGCCAGCAGCTTGGCAGGTGTGCGGATTGCTGCCTACGAGCAGTACTTC.

This clonotype has a handful of counts. This chain uses TRBV24-1 with TRBJ2-1; D unclear. CDR1 and CDR2 from the germline V gene are KGHDR and SFDVKD. Deletions cut 5 bases from V and 12 bases from J, with 10 bases between. CDR3 length: 11 residues. This CDR3 is CATSGYERQFF. DNA of the CDR3: TGTGCCACCAGTGGTTACGAGCGGCAGTTCTTC.

As DNA, the CDR3 is TGTGCCAGCAGTACACAAGACAGGGACACCGGGGAGCTGTTTTTT. It encodes CASSTQDRDTGELFF. The chain has TRBV12-3 or TRBV12-4 and TRBJ2-2, with 7 bases aligning to TRBD1. With 5 bases clipped from V and 3 bases from J, the junction kept 6 bases outside the gene matches. This CDR3 comprises 15 residues.

This chain connects TRBV11-2 to TRBJ2-2; 9 bases are shared with TRBD2. The germline gives CDR1 SGHAT, CDR2 FQNNGV. After removal of 0 bases from V and 7 bases from J, the junction contained 6 bases not matched to a gene. The CDR3 spans 16 residues. CDR3 protein: CASSLERASGNGELFF. The CDR3 DNA is TGTGCCAGCAGCTTAGAAAGGGCTAGCGGGAACGGGGAGCTGTTTTTT.

The chain has TRBV7-8 and TRBJ2-2; TRBD2 matches 13 bases. The CDR3 covers 15 residues. The germline V gene has CDR1 SGHVS and CDR2 FQNEAQ. Losses at the gene ends were 6 bases for V and 6 bases for J; bases not matched to a gene: 4. CDR3 DNA sequence: TGTGCCAGCAGAGGACTAGCGGGGGTAGCCGGGGAGCTGTTTTTT. Residues: CASRGLAGVAGELFF.

In this sample, this clonotype turned up a few times. The J gene is TRBJ2-1, the V gene TRBV5-5; 10 bases match TRBD1. CDR3 length equals 15 residues. Losses at the gene ends were 6 bases for V and 5 bases for J; bases not matched to a gene: 8. Germline lookup yields CDR1 SGHKS and CDR2 YYEKEE (reference sequence). CDR3 nucleotide sequence: TGTGCCAGCATCCCCATTGGGACAGGGGACAATGAGCAGTTCTTC. It is translated as CASIPIGTGDNEQFF. The variable domain in full, with the rest retrieved from reference TRBV5-5 and TRBJ2-1, is DAGVTQSPTHLIKTRGQQVTLRCSPISGHKSVSWYQQVLGQGPQFIFQYYEKEERGRGNFPDRFSARQFPNYSSELNVNALLLGDSALYLCASIPIGTGDNEQFFGPGTRLTVL.

This clonotype was observed at least ten times. The V gene is TRBV28, the J gene TRBJ2-5, with a tentative D call TRBD1 (5 bases). CDR1 and CDR2 from the germline V gene are MDHEN and SYDVKM. V lost 5 bases, J lost 1 base, and 14 bases lay in between. The CDR3 spans 15 residues. The CDR3 DNA reads as TGTGCCAGCAGTCGAGGCAGGGCCACCCAAGAGACCCAGTACTTC. Protein product: CASSRGRATQETQYF.